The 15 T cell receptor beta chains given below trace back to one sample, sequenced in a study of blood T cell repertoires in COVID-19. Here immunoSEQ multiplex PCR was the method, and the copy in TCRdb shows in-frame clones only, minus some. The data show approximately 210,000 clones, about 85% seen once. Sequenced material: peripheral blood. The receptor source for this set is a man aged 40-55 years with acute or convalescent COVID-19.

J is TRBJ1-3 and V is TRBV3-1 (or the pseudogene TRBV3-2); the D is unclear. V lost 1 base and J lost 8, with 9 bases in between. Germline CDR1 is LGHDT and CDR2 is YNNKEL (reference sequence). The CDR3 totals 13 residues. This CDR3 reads CASSQVQEDTIYF. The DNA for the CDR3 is TGTGCCAGCAGCCAAGTTCAGGAGGACACCATATATTTT.

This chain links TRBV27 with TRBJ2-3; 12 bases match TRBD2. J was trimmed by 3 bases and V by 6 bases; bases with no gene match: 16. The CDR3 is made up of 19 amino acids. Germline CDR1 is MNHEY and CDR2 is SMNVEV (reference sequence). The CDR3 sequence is CASSPTSGRFWGLTDTQYF. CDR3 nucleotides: TGTGCCAGCAGCCCGACTAGCGGGAGATTTTGGGGCTTGACAGATACGCAGTATTTT.

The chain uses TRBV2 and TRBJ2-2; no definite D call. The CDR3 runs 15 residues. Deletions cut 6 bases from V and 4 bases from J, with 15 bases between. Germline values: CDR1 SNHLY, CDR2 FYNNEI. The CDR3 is CASRATMGPTGELFF. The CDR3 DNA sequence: TGTGCCAGCAGAGCCACCATGGGCCCCACCGGGGAGCTGTTTTTT.

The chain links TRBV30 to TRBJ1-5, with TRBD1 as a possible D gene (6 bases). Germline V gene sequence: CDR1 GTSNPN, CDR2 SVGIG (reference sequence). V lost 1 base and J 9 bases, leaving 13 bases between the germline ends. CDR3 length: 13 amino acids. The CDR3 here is CAWSDQGPAPQHF. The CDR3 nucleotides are TGTGCCTGGAGTGATCAGGGGCCGGCGCCCCAGCATTTT.

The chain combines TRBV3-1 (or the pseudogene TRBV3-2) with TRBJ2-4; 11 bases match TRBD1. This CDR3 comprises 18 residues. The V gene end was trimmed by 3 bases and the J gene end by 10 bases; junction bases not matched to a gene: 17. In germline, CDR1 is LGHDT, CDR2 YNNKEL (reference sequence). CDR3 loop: CASSHPPGQGDGRGIQYF. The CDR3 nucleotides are TGTGCCAGCAGCCATCCTCCGGGACAGGGGGACGGAAGGGGGATTCAGTACTTC.

CDR3 region: CASSRRSGRYHYEQYF. CDR3 in DNA: TGTGCCAGCAGCCGACGGAGCGGGAGGTACCACTACGAGCAGTACTTC. The gene calls are TRBV21-1 and TRBJ2-7; no DNA check was done on the table's D call, TRBD2. TRBV21-1 is noted as a pseudogene. This CDR3 has 16 residues.

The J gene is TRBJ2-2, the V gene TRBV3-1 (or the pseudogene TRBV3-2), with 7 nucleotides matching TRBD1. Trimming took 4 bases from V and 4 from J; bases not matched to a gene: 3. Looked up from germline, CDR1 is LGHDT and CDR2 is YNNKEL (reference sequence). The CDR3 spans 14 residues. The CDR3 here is CASSLNRGTGELFF. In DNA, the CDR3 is TGTGCCAGCAGCCTTAACAGGGGCACCGGGGAGCTGTTTTTT.

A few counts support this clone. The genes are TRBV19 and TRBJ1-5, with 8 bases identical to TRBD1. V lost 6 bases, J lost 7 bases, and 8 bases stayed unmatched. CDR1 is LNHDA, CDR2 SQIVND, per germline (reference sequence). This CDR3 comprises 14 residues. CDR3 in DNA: TGTGCCAGTAGCCCTAGGACAGGGCGACAGCCCCAGCATTTT. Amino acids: CASSPRTGRQPQHF. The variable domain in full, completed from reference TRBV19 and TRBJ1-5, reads DGGITQSPKYLFRKEGQNVTLSCEQNLNHDAMYWYRQDPGQGLRLIYYSQIVNDFQKGDIAEGYSVSREKKESFPLTVTSAQKNPTAFYLCASSPRTGRQPQHFGDGTRLSIL.

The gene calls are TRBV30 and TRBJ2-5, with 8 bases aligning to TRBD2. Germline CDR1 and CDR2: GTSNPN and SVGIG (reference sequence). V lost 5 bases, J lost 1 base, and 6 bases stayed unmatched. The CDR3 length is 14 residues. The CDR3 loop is CAWGIRGGQETQYF. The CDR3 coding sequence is TGTGCCTGGGGGATACGGGGGGGCCAAGAGACCCAGTACTTC. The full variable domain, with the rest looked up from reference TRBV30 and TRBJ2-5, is SQTIHQWPATLVQPVGSPLSLECTVEGTSNPNLYWYRQAAGRGLQLLFYSVGIGQISSEVPQNLSASRPQDRQFILSSKKLLLSDSGFYLCAWGIRGGQETQYFGPGTRLLVL.

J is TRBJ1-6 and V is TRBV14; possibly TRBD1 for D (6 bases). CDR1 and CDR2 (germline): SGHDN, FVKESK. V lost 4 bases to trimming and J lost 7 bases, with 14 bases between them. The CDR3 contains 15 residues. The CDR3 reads CASSRDRNRNSPLHF. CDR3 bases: TGTGCCAGCAGCCGTGACAGGAACCGGAATTCACCCCTCCACTTT.

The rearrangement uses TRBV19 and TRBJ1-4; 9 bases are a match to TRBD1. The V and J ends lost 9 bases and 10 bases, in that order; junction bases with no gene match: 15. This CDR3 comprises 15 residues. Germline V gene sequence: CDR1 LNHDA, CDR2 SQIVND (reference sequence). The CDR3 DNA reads TGTGCCAGCGGGCCTTCCCGGGACAGGGATCGAAAACTGTTTTTT. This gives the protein CASGPSRDRDRKLFF.

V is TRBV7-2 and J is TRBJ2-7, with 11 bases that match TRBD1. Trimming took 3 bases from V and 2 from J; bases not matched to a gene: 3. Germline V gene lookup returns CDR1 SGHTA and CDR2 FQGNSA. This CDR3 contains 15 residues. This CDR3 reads CASSFGQGAAYEQYF. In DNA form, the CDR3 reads TGTGCCAGCAGCTTTGGACAGGGGGCGGCCTACGAGCAGTACTTC.

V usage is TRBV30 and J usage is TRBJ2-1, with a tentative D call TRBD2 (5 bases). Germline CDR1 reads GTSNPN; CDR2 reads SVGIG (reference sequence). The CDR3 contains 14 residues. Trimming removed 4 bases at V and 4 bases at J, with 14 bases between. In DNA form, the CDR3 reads TGTGCCTGGATGGACGGGATAGGATACAATGAGCAGTTCTTC. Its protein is CAWMDGIGYNEQFF.

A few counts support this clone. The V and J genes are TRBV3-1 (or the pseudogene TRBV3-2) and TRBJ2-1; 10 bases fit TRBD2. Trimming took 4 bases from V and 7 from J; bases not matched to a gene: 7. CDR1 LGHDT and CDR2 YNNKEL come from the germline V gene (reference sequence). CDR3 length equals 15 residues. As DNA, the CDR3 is TGTGCCAGCAGCCGTATGCCTAGCGGGGGAAATGAGCAGTTCTTC. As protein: CASSRMPSGGNEQFF.

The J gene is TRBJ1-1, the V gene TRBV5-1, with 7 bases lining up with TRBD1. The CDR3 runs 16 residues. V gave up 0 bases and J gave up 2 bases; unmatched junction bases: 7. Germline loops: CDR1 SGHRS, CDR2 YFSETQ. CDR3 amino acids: CASSLGIGTANTEAFF. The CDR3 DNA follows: TGCGCCAGCAGCTTGGGGATAGGGACAGCCAACACTGAAGCTTTCTTT.